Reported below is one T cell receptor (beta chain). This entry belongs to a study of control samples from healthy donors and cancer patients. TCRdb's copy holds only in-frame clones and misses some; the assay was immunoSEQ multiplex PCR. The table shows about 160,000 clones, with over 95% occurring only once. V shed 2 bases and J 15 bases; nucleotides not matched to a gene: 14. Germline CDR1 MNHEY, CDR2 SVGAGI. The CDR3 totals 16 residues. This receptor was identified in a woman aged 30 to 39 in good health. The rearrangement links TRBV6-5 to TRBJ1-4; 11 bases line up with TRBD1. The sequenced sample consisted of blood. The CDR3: CASSYDPRGQGGRLFF. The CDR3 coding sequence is TGTGCCAGCAGTTACGATCCCCGGGGACAGGGGGGCAGATTGTTTTTT.